This T cell receptor (beta chain) was found in a study of blood T cells in healthy people across ages. Study results and caveats: PBMCs that were unsorted prevented a conclusive naive versus antigen-experienced comparison. It was not known whether donors were CMV positive (a possible confounder of expanded clonotype changes).

This clonotype was seen only a few times. Its antigen remains unidentified. Drawn from each donor were ten milliliters of peripheral blood. Extraction yielded at least 5 micrograms of total RNA per sample. Next came a second PCR, run for roughly 6 to 11 cycles, which used a sample-barcoded 5' primer along with a J-beta primer mix. TCRdb passed the 5' RACE reads through MiXCR, listing each CDR3 protein once. The sample lists 550,000 to 700,000 distinct CDR3 sequences, roughly 29% occurring once. The clonotype originates from a woman between 65 and 79 years old in good health. Sequenced sample: blood.

The CDR3 reads CSARVYGEAFF. The DNA for the CDR3 is TGCAGTGCTAGAGTCTACGGTGAAGCTTTCTTT. The V gene is TRBV20-1, the J gene TRBJ1-1; D is unresolved. Trimming left V 1 base short and J 7 bases short, with 7 bases between. CDR1 is DFQATT and CDR2 is SNEGSKA in the germline V gene (reference sequence). The CDR3 sequence is 11 residues long.